The present entry profiles one T cell receptor beta chain with its context. The antigen remains unidentified. The data were taken from a study of cytomegalovirus exposure and HLA in healthy donors. About the study: It was reported in a later analysis that the 120 or so validation repertoires used the same platform as the 550 to 800 first-cohort repertoires. General study findings and limits: According to a subsequent analysis, TCR clusters from the first cohort were inclined to appear together in the 110 or so validation repertoires. The study designated around 150 TCR beta chains cytomegalovirus-associated.

The protocol was immunoSEQ multiplex PCR, while the TCRdb copy is restricted to in-frame clones and leaves out a portion. This sample has 120,000 to 150,000 clones, with 85% to 90% found just once. Per germline, CDR1 SGHVS and CDR2 FQNEAQ. This CDR3 spans 16 amino acids. The V gene lost 3 bases and the J gene lost 2 bases, with 13 bases spanning the gap. The receptor comes from a young woman in good health and CMV-seropositive. Sequencing used PBMCs. The J gene is TRBJ1-4, the V gene TRBV7-8; D is perhaps TRBD1 (5 bases). The CDR3, as DNA: TGTGCCAGCAGCTTGCGGAGACAGATTACTAATGAAAAACTGTTTTTT. Protein product: CASSLRRQITNEKLFF.